This T cell receptor (beta chain) was retrieved from a study of T-cell reconstitution after alpha-beta-depleted transplantation in children. Whole-study findings and limits: The authors attributed T-cell counts and diversity one year after transplant mostly to newly produced T cells. Expanded graft clones, several hundred of them, were reportedly the source of alpha-beta T cells about two months after transplant. Certain patients had high TCRbeta diversity at day 60, and it came from recipient T cells and thymic progenitors that survived.

This clonotype has a count of ten or more. The antigen is unknown. With 4 bases removed from V and 6 bases from J, the gap between germline ends came to 19 bases. The CDR3 spans 14 residues. Looked up from germline, CDR1 is SQVTM and CDR2 is ANQGSEA. As it was prepared, the TCRbeta library received unique molecular identifiers. TCRdb called the PCR reads again in MiXCR, with one record for every CDR3 protein. The table has 280,000 or so distinct CDR3 sequences, around 10% seen once. The gene calls are TRBV29-1 and TRBJ2-7; maybe TRBD2 (5 bases). The origin of this receptor is a male patient aged 2-10 years who had a stem cell transplant for chronic granulomatous disease, so the T cells may come from the graft donor. This material consisted of peripheral blood, taken 180 days after TCRalphabeta/CD19-depleted stem cell transplant. The CDR3 reads CSVGRTRATGEQYF. The CDR3 DNA reads as TGCAGCGTTGGACGGACTCGCGCAACCGGCGAGCAGTACTTC.